The present TCR beta chain was sequenced within a study of a mutant IDH1 vaccine in newly diagnosed glioma (dated by TCRdb to the early 2020s). Turning to the overall study: Eight vaccinations were administered to patients in weeks 1, 3, 5, 7, 11, 15, 19 and 23, corresponding to visits V03 through V10. In the chemotherapy-containing groups, vaccination started alongside temozolomide cycles, whereas in patients who had radiotherapy alone it started 4-6 weeks after radiotherapy. For exploratory analyses, longitudinal TCRB deep sequencing was carried out in approximately 25 treated patients wherever samples were available. The roughly 34 treated patients were approximately 62% male and approximately 40% female, with a mean age of approximately 40 years. Peripheral blood samples were drawn at six visits, namely V03 (baseline), V05, V07, V10, V12 and V13. Prior to enrollment, patients had been given standard therapy consisting of radiotherapy alone, temozolomide alone, or radiochemotherapy with temozolomide, with the combination given to most patients. The research as a whole found: The authors noted that analyses of patient blood samples could not be reproduced because of sample limitations. Changes in the top peripheral T cell clonotypes picked up by TCRB sequencing did not appear to be linked to pseudoprogression. PBMC samples for TCRB deep sequencing were selected based on availability. Immune responses induced by the vaccine were seen in over 80% of patients across multiple MHC alleles.

CDR1 and CDR2 (LGHNA, YNFKEQ) derive from the germline V gene. At the junction V is shortened by 6 bases and J by 0 bases; bases outside the gene matches: 10. The CDR3 runs 16 residues from the cysteine to the phenylalanine. Only the CDR3 region is kept as DNA, spanning 48 bases read in frame from base 1. Concerning this clone: The antigen it recognizes is unknown. Base-call qualities are not available, and no considerably larger clone is one nucleotide away.

The time point tag for this specimen amounts to: week 5, during vaccination. Every vaccine dose consisted of 300 ug of a 20-mer mutant IDH1 peptide in Montanide, administered subcutaneously together with topical imiquimod. All donors had newly diagnosed IDH1-mutant astrocytomas of WHO grade 3 or 4 that showed loss of nuclear ATRX. The samples were drawn from NOA16, a multicentre, single-arm, open-label phase I trial in Germany that tested a mutant IDH1 peptide vaccine in humans for the first time. Genomic DNA for TCRB sequencing was extracted from EDTA blood using the DNeasy Blood and Tissue Kit. Libraries were constructed by the immunoSEQ multiplex PCR assay. Rearranged TCR beta chain sequences were amplified using the hsTCRB Kit according to the manufacturer's protocol. Sequencing of TCRB libraries was carried out on an Illumina MiSeq. The authors' analysis ran thus. Demultiplexing, trimming and gene mapping were performed with the kit vendor's proprietary platform. In TCRdb, the immuneACCESS table is reduced to in-frame sequences with V and J assigned. These tables do not hold every clone; where another copy was compared, an unresolved V gene accounts for under half, and the others remain unexplained. Clonal size and the V and J genes are those of that table, whereas D and trimming came from the DNA. Here the sample has 52,000 or so clones; approximately 82% occur a single time. Roughly 3.2% of the sample is in the top ten clones.

The sequence was obtained from a young woman with glioma. Some clones in this sample may be carry-over from other donors' samples. Sample: PBMCs, taken from a glioma patient whose treatment included an IDH1 peptide vaccine. Here the chain combines TRBV4-2 and TRBJ2-7, and 8 junction bases match TRBD1. Read as DNA, the sequence is TGTGCCAGCAGGCCTACGACAGGGGTTAGCTCCTACGAGCAGTACTTC. This codes for CASRPTTGVSSYEQYF.